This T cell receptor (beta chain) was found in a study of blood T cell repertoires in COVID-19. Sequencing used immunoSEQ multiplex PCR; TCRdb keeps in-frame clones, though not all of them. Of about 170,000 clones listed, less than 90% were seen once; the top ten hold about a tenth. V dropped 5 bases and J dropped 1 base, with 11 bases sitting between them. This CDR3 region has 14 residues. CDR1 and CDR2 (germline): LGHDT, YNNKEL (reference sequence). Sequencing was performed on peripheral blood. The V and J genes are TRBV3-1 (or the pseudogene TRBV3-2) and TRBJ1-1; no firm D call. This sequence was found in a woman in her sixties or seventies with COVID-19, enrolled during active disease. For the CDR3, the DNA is TGTGCCAGCAGCTACAAGGGAGGGAACACTGAAGCTTTCTTT. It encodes CASSYKGGNTEAFF.